This T cell receptor (beta chain) was captured by sequencing in a study of PD-1 blockade in classical Hodgkin lymphoma. Study-level information: Patients had nivolumab dosed at 3 mg/kg, delivered intravenously every 2 weeks.

Each and every patient relapsed after autologous stem cell transplantation, and patients got differing brentuximab vedotin exposure. The germline gives CDR1 SNHLY, CDR2 FYNNEI. The V segment lost 4 bases and the J segment 3 bases; nucleotides outside the gene matches: 6. The CDR3 is 14 residues long. Sequencing used immunoSEQ multiplex PCR; TCRdb keeps in-frame clones, though not all of them. The sample lists some 23,000 clones, approximately 80% occurring once. In regard to this clone: Its antigen remains unknown.

Study-wide results and limits: Unlike CD8+ TCR diversity, which did not rise significantly by C4D1, CD4+ TCR diversity did. Partial responders and progressors had significantly lower baseline TCR diversity. Whatever underlies the repertoire differences (possibly disease activity or prior therapy) remains undefined.

The source is a human donor with classical Hodgkin lymphoma. Sequencing used peripheral blood mononuclear cells (PBMCs), obtained before the second cycle of nivolumab. The V and J genes are TRBV2 and TRBJ2-7; 7 bases align to TRBD2. The CDR3 DNA is TGTGCCAGCAGTGTAAGCGGGAATTACTACGAGCAGTACTTC. It yields the protein CASSVSGNYYEQYF. The full variable domain, in which reference TRBV2 and TRBJ2-7 provide the parts outside the CDR3, is EPEVTQTPSHQVTQMGQEVILRCVPISNHLYFYWYRQILGQKVEFLVSFYNNEISEKSEIFDDQFSVERPDGSNFTLKIRSTKLEDSAMYFCASSVSGNYYEQYFGPGTRLTVT.